This entry describes one T cell receptor (beta chain). This record comes from a study of cytomegalovirus exposure and HLA in healthy donors. TCRdb's copy holds only in-frame clones and misses some; the assay was immunoSEQ multiplex PCR. The table shows about 58,000 clones, with more than 90% occurring only once. V shed 5 bases and J 3 bases; nucleotides not matched to a gene: 13. The germline V gene encodes CDR1 LNHDA and CDR2 SQIVND (reference sequence). This CDR3 spans 17 amino acids. Input material: PBMCs. V gene TRBV19 combines with J gene TRBJ2-7, with 10 bases identical to TRBD1. The TCR comes from a man aged 18 to 30 in good health and CMV-seronegative. CDR3 sequence: CASSPTPRTGGRYEQYF. CDR3 bases: TGTGCCAGTAGTCCTACCCCCAGGACAGGGGGACGCTACGAGCAGTACTTC.